This entry lists 18 T cell receptor beta chains sequenced from one sample in a study of post-analysis software for immune sequencing data. Their antigens remain unidentified. Unique molecular identifiers featured in each of the TCR beta cDNA libraries. TCRdb fed the PCR reads into MiXCR, producing one record per CDR3 protein. The sample comprises about 430,000 distinct CDR3 sequences, 39% of which are singletons, and 6.5% to 8% rests with the top ten. Study conclusions and caveats: Several TRBV segments (TRBV5-6, TRBV5-1 and TRBV20-1 among them) occurred more frequently in patients than in controls.

The specimen was blood. The origin of the receptors is a girl aged 2 to 9 with multiple sclerosis.

The chain recombines TRBV5-1 with TRBJ2-6; maybe TRBD1 (6 bases). Germline V lookup: CDR1 SGHRS, CDR2 YFSETQ. The CDR3 sequence is 17 residues long. The V and J ends lost 0 bases and 3 bases respectively, with 13 bases between them. CDR3 bases: TGCGCCAGCAGCTTGGAACAGGGTAGGGTTGGGGCCAACGTCCTGACTTTC. Its protein product is CASSLEQGRVGANVLTF.

J is TRBJ2-1 and V is TRBV11-2; D unclear. This CDR3 region has 16 residues. The V end lost 3 bases, the J end lost 7 bases, and 19 bases lay between the germline ends. CDR1 is SGHAT, CDR2 FQNNGV, per germline. As DNA, the CDR3 is TGTGCCAGCAGCTTTAATGGGCAAGAGTCGTGGAATGAGCAGTTCTTC. It yields the protein CASSFNGQESWNEQFF.

The chain links TRBV4-2 to TRBJ2-3; D call uncertain. The CDR3 totals 14 residues. From germline, CDR1 is LGHNA and CDR2 YNFKEQ. The V end was cut by 1 base, the J end by 6 bases, with 11 bases between. This chain's CDR3 is CASSQAGPSDTQYF. The CDR3, as DNA: TGTGCCAGCAGCCAAGCAGGCCCCTCGGATACGCAGTATTTT.

This clonotype came up a few times. J is TRBJ1-2 and V is TRBV6-6, with 7 bases matching TRBD1. CDR1 is MNHNY, CDR2 SVGAGI, per germline (reference sequence). Trimming cost V 6 bases and J 2 bases; bases outside gene matches: 6. The CDR3 length is 14 residues. CDR3 DNA: TGTGCCAGCAGAGACCCGGGACAGAACTATGGCTACACCTTC. Translated: CASRDPGQNYGYTF.

The rearrangement links TRBV29-1 to TRBJ2-1; TRBD2 agrees at 9 bases. In germline, CDR1 is SQVTM, CDR2 ANQGSEA. The CDR3 is 17 amino acids. The trim removed 6 bases at V and 3 bases at J, leaving 15 bases unmatched. In nucleotides, the CDR3 is TGCAGCGTGGCCCCCGCGGGAGGGCCCTCCCGCTACAATGAGCAGTTCTTC. Amino acids: CSVAPAGGPSRYNEQFF.

This chain links TRBV6-5 with TRBJ2-5; D is possibly TRBD1 (6 bases). Germline loops: CDR1 MNHEY, CDR2 SVGAGI. The V gene lost 4 bases and the J gene lost 2 bases, with 8 bases spanning the gap. This CDR3 spans 13 amino acids. Here the CDR3 DNA reads TGTGCCAGCAGTTGGACAGTACAAGAGACCCAGTACTTC. This encodes CASSWTVQETQYF.

This clonotype was counted only a few times. The chain couples TRBV29-1 to TRBJ2-1, with D perhaps TRBD2 (6 bases). This CDR3 is built from 15 residues. Trimming took off 2 bases at V and 4 bases at J, with 15 bases between the two ends. Germline V gene sequence: CDR1 SQVTM, CDR2 ANQGSEA. CDR3 protein: CSVELEAGFYNEQFF. As DNA, the CDR3 is TGCAGCGTTGAACTTGAAGCGGGTTTTTACAATGAGCAGTTCTTC.

There are a few counts of this clonotype. CDR3 amino acids: CASSWTGVRETQYF. As DNA, the CDR3 is TGTGCCAGCAGCTGGACGGGGGTGCGGGAGACCCAGTACTTC. The chain is built from TRBV5-6 and TRBJ2-5; a weak D match, TRBD2 (6 bases). Deletions cut 3 bases from V and 5 bases from J, with 14 bases between. Germline V gives CDR1 SGHDT, CDR2 YYEEEE. The CDR3 is made up of 14 amino acids.

On this clonotype: A single base separates this from a much larger clone, so it may be a read error. The chain employs TRBV27 and TRBJ2-5; TRBD2 might be the D (5 bases). Germline CDR1 is MNHEY and CDR2 is SMNVEV (reference sequence). The CDR3 spans 14 residues. Trimming left V 6 bases short and J 11 bases short, with 22 bases between. The CDR3 reads CASSPGLAAYDQYF. The CDR3 coding sequence is TGTGCCAGCAGCCCCGGACTGGCCGCCTACGATCAGTACTTC.

The genes are TRBV7-6 and TRBJ1-6; 9 positions agree with TRBD1. CDR3 length: 18 residues. After removal of 1 base from V and 7 bases from J, the junction contained 11 bases not matched to a gene. CDR1 and CDR2 (germline): SGHVS, FNYEAQ. The DNA for the CDR3 is TGTGCCAGCAGCTTAGGAGCGAGGGGACAGGGACGAAATTCACCCCTCCACTTT. This gives the protein CASSLGARGQGRNSPLHF.

The chain has TRBV28 and TRBJ1-4, with 7 positions matching TRBD1. The germline gives CDR1 MDHEN, CDR2 SYDVKM. The CDR3 has 15 residues. The ends lost 7 bases at V and 8 bases at J; junction bases unmatched: 13. CDR3 protein: CASTPLDRVHEKLFF. For the CDR3, the DNA is TGTGCCAGCACTCCCCTCGACAGGGTACACGAAAAACTGTTTTTT.

Here the CDR3 reads CASSPRYQETQYF. The CDR3 nucleotides read TGTGCCAGCAGTCCCCGGTACCAAGAGACCCAGTACTTC. The gene calls are TRBV12-3 or TRBV12-4 and TRBJ2-5; D remains ambiguous. Deletions cut 5 bases from V and 0 bases from J, with 7 bases between. The CDR3 contains 13 residues.

This chain joins TRBV5-1 and TRBJ2-5, with D possibly matching TRBD2 (5 bases). Germline CDR1 reads SGHRS; CDR2 reads YFSETQ. V lost 4 bases to trimming and J lost 0 bases, with 10 bases between them. The CDR3 loop spans 14 amino acids. CDR3: CASSVDWNQETQYF. DNA of the CDR3: TGCGCCAGCAGCGTGGACTGGAACCAAGAGACCCAGTACTTC.

This clonotype was observed a few times. The chain has TRBV10-2 and TRBJ2-7; D remains ambiguous. The CDR3 runs to 13 residues. The germline V gene encodes CDR1 WSHSY and CDR2 SAAADI. Trimming pared 3 bases from V and 1 base from J, leaving 7 bases between. CDR3 region: CASSEPLSYEQYF. CDR3 sequence (DNA): TGCGCCAGCAGTGAACCCCTATCCTACGAGCAGTACTTC.

This chain joins TRBV5-1 and TRBJ2-7; D remains unclear. The CDR3 spans 14 residues. The V end lost 0 bases, the J end lost 2 bases, and 9 bases lay between the germline ends. Germline loops: CDR1 SGHRS, CDR2 YFSETQ. The CDR3, as DNA: TGCGCCAGCAGCTTGGCCGGCTTACCCTACGAGCAGTACTTC. It specifies CASSLAGLPYEQYF.

This clonotype was found many times. The J gene is TRBJ1-2, the V gene TRBV4-1; no clear D. The CDR3 spans 13 residues. Germline V lookup: CDR1 MGHRA, CDR2 YSYEKL. V shed 1 base and J shed 13 bases, with 16 bases lying between them. The CDR3 DNA follows: TGCGCCAGCAGCCAAGCGGGCAGGCAGGTTCCCACCTTC. Amino acid sequence: CASSQAGRQVPTF.

This clonotype appeared a few times. The rearrangement links TRBV5-1 to TRBJ2-1; no clear D gene. Germline assignment: CDR1 SGHRS and CDR2 YFSETQ. The V and J ends lost 5 bases and 0 bases respectively, with 9 bases between them. This CDR3 is built from 14 residues. In DNA, the CDR3 is TGCGCCAGCAGTTCCTCCACCTCCTACAATGAGCAGTTCTTC. This gives the protein CASSSSTSYNEQFF.

The J gene is TRBJ1-6, the V gene TRBV7-6; D ambiguous. CDR3 length: 16 residues. V lost 1 base, J lost 7 bases, and 14 bases lay in between. Germline CDR1 reads SGHVS; CDR2 reads FNYEAQ. The CDR3 bases are TGTGCCAGCAGCTTAGTCGAAGGAAATATCAATTCACCCCTCCACTTT. Encoded protein: CASSLVEGNINSPLHF.